Each of the 20 T cell receptor beta chains below was sequenced from the same sample in a study of early stage breast cancer tumors. Assay: immunoSEQ multiplex PCR; the TCRdb copy retains only in-frame clones and omits some. In the table there are approximately 75,000 clones, around 80% of which are singletons. Sequencing used blood. The source of these receptors is a person between 35 and 49 years old with breast cancer.

The chain combines TRBV2 with TRBJ2-5; D is unclear. The length of the CDR3 is 14 residues. The germline gives CDR1 SNHLY, CDR2 FYNNEI. V was clipped by 5 bases and J by 4 bases, with 14 bases between them. CDR3 DNA: TGTGCCAGCAGTCAGTTCTCAACCTTAGAGACCCAGTACTTC. This codes for CASSQFSTLETQYF.

This sequence joins TRBV30 and TRBJ1-5; 10 bases agree with TRBD1. V was pared by 0 bases and J by 4 bases, with 0 bases of the junction left unmatched. Germline loops: CDR1 GTSNPN, CDR2 SVGIG (reference sequence). CDR3 length: 14 residues. The chain's CDR3 is CAWSVGQGNQPQHF. For the CDR3, the DNA is TGTGCCTGGAGTGTGGGACAGGGGAATCAGCCCCAGCATTTT.

The gene calls are TRBV6-6 and TRBJ1-1; TRBD1 might be the D (6 bases). The CDR3 extends over 15 amino acids. Germline values: CDR1 MNHNY, CDR2 SVGAGI (reference sequence). The V end was cut by 6 bases, the J end by 5 bases, with 19 bases between. The CDR3 region is CASRAVGGLGTEAFF. CDR3 DNA sequence: TGTGCCAGCAGGGCAGTGGGGGGGCTTGGGACTGAAGCTTTCTTT.

The chain links TRBV12-5 to TRBJ2-7; 9 bases are shared with TRBD2. CDR1 is LGHNT, CDR2 FRNRAP, per germline. V shed 3 bases and J 1 base; nucleotides not matched to a gene: 10. The CDR3 loop spans 17 amino acids. CDR3 sequence reads: CASGFSAGTSSSYEQYF. The CDR3, as DNA: TGTGCTAGTGGTTTTAGCGCCGGGACTAGCTCTTCCTACGAGCAGTACTTC.

This chain joins TRBV28 and TRBJ1-2, with D possibly being TRBD1 (5 bases). Trimming removed 6 bases from V and 2 bases from J, with 25 bases in between. This CDR3 contains 18 residues. CDR1 and CDR2 from the germline V gene are MDHEN and SYDVKM. The CDR3 DNA reads TGTGCCAGCAGCTTGCTGAACCTCAGAGGGGTGAAAAACTATGGCTACACCTTC. Translation: CASSLLNLRGVKNYGYTF.

V usage is TRBV28 and J usage is TRBJ1-1; no clear D gene. Germline assignment: CDR1 MDHEN and CDR2 SYDVKM. The CDR3 sequence is 15 residues long. Trimming removed 2 bases from V and 2 bases from J, with 12 bases in between. DNA of the CDR3: TGTGCCAGCAGTTTAGGGGAACACCTTAACACTGAAGCTTTCTTT. Protein: CASSLGEHLNTEAFF.

The chain recombines TRBV20-1 with TRBJ1-5; D unresolved. This CDR3 has 11 amino acids. The germline gives CDR1 DFQATT, CDR2 SNEGSKA (reference sequence). Trimming removed 0 bases at V and 7 bases at J, with 4 bases between. The CDR3 DNA sequence: TGCAGTGCTAGAGATACCCAGCCCCAGCATTTT. It yields the protein CSARDTQPQHF.

The genes are TRBV11-2 and TRBJ2-1, with 7 bases that match TRBD1. CDR3 size: 13 residues. The V gene's germline CDR1 is SGHAT and CDR2 FQNNGV. The junction had 3 bases not matched to a gene; V was cut back by 5 bases and J by 5 bases. CDR3 in DNA: TGTGCCAGCAGCACAGACAGGGACAATGAGCAGTTCTTC. It translates to CASSTDRDNEQFF.

This chain connects TRBV29-1 to TRBJ2-5; D unclear. CDR1 and CDR2 from the germline V gene are SQVTM and ANQGSEA. The CDR3 spans 12 residues. V was trimmed by 4 bases and J by 1 base, leaving 7 bases between them. The CDR3, as DNA: TGCAGCGTTGCTTTGGTCCAAGAGACCCAGTACTTC. Translated: CSVALVQETQYF.

J is TRBJ2-1 and V is TRBV7-3; D may correspond to TRBD1 or TRBD2 (5 bases each). Germline values: CDR1 SGHTA, CDR2 FQGTGA. The CDR3 consists of 13 residues. V gave up 1 base and J gave up 6 bases, with 7 bases separating them. CDR3 residues: CASSLRGSNEQFF. CDR3 DNA: TGTGCCAGCAGCTTAAGGGGGTCCAATGAGCAGTTCTTC.

This chain connects TRBV16 to TRBJ1-2; 7 nucleotides line up with TRBD1. V lost 4 bases and J lost 5; bases outside the gene matches: 4. The germline V gene encodes CDR1 KGHSY and CDR2 FQNENV. The CDR3 has 13 amino acids. CDR3 in amino acids: CASSPGTVYGYTF. The CDR3 bases are TGTGCCAGCAGCCCCGGGACAGTGTATGGCTACACCTTC.

V gene TRBV28 combines with J gene TRBJ2-7; no firm D call. CDR3 length equals 13 residues. Per germline, CDR1 MDHEN and CDR2 SYDVKM. V lost 4 bases and J lost 6, with 13 bases in between. The CDR3 nucleotides are TGTGCCAGCAGTTCCCGTAGAGTGCGCGAGCAGTACTTC. Residues: CASSSRRVREQYF.

The rearrangement links TRBV6-5 to TRBJ2-7; TRBD2 matches at 7 bases. This CDR3 contains 14 residues. After removal of 3 bases from V and 6 bases from J, the junction contained 8 bases not matched to a gene. Germline CDR1 is MNHEY and CDR2 is SVGAGI. CDR3 bases: TGTGCCAGCAGTTATGAGGGAGGGCCTTCCGAGCAGTACTTC. Encoded protein: CASSYEGGPSEQYF.

In its sample, this clone was seen a few times. The chain carries TRBV2 and TRBJ1-2; a possible D gene is TRBD1 (5 bases). This CDR3 is built from 13 residues. With 2 bases removed from V and 7 bases from J, the gap between germline ends came to 11 bases. Per the germline V gene, CDR1 is SNHLY and CDR2 is FYNNEI. CDR3 in amino acids: CASSEPQGRGYTF. The CDR3 coding sequence is TGTGCCAGCAGTGAACCCCAGGGACGTGGCTACACCTTC.

The table lists this clone with a count of one. The chain couples TRBV25-1 to TRBJ2-7, with 9 bases matching TRBD2. The CDR3 has 14 amino acids. Germline CDR1 MGHDK, CDR2 SYGVNS. J lost 4 bases, V lost 6 bases, and 7 bases had no gene match. The CDR3 nucleotides read TGTGCCAGCAGCGGGACTAGCTTAGAATACGAGCAGTACTTC. Protein sequence: CASSGTSLEYEQYF.

This chain links TRBV5-4 with TRBJ2-3; D unclear. V was pared by 3 bases and J by 2 bases, with 13 bases between. Germline V lookup: CDR1 SGHNT, CDR2 YYREEE (reference sequence). This CDR3 comprises 15 residues. The CDR3 DNA follows: TGTGCCAGCAGCTCTCCTGGTTCGACCACAGATACGCAGTATTTT. Protein product: CASSSPGSTTDTQYF.

The genes are TRBV7-9 and TRBJ1-4, with D maybe TRBD1 (5 bases). Germline loops: CDR1 SEHNR, CDR2 FQNEAQ (reference sequence). CDR3 length equals 15 residues. The ends were cut back, 5 bases at V and 8 bases at J, with 18 bases in the middle. The CDR3: CASSPPGGVGEKLFF. CDR3 coding DNA: TGTGCCAGCAGCCCCCCGGGGGGGGTTGGGGAAAAACTGTTTTTT. The full variable domain, its missing parts supplied by reference TRBV7-9 and TRBJ1-4, is DTGVSQNPRHKITKRGQNVTFRCDPISEHNRLYWYRQTLGQGPEFLTYFQNEAQLEKSRLLSDRFSAERPKGSFSTLEIQRTEQGDSAMYLCASSPPGGVGEKLFFGSGTQLSVL.

The V and J genes are TRBV9 and TRBJ2-7; maybe TRBD1 (5 bases). V lost 3 bases, J lost 1 base, and 14 bases lay in between. This CDR3 region has 15 residues. From germline, CDR1 is SGDLS and CDR2 YYNGEE. The chain's CDR3 is CASSATVTESYEQYF. CDR3 coding DNA: TGTGCCAGCAGCGCCACAGTGACAGAGTCCTACGAGCAGTACTTC.

The chain links TRBV7-9 to TRBJ2-7; possibly TRBD1 for D (6 bases). This CDR3 has 14 amino acids. Germline CDR1 SEHNR, CDR2 FQNEAQ (reference sequence). The ends were cut back, 11 bases at V and 3 bases at J, with 20 bases in the middle. This chain's CDR3 is CASTGSGRNYEQYF. In nucleotides, the CDR3 is TGTGCCTCAACAGGGTCAGGGCGAAACTACGAGCAGTACTTC.

The chain couples TRBV18 to TRBJ2-2; a possible D gene is TRBD2 (5 bases). V was shortened by 3 bases and J by 3 bases, with 14 bases between the two germline ends. This CDR3 contains 16 residues. Germline lookup yields CDR1 KGHSH and CDR2 LQKENI. CDR3 nucleotide sequence: TGTGCCAGCTCACCCCCGGGGTCTCAGGACACCGGGGAGCTGTTTTTT. Its protein product is CASSPPGSQDTGELFF.